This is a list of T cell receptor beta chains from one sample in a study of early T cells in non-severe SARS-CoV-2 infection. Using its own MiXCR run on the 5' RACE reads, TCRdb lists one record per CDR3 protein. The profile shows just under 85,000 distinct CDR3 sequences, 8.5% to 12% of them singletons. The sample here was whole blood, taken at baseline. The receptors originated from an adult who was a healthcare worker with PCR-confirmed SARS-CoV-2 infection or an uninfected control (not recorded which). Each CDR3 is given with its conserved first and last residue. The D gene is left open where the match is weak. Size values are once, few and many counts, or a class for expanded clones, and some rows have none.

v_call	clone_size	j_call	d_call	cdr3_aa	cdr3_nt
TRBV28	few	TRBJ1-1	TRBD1	CASKTTGINTEAFF	TGTGCCAGCAAAACGACAGGGATCAACACTGAAGCTTTCTTT
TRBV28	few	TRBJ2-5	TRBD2	CASSLSAGVGAETQYF	TGTGCCAGCAGTTTATCAGCGGGAGTGGGGGCAGAGACCCAGTACTTC
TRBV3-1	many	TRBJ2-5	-	CASSFRTAETQYF	TGTGCCAGCAGCTTCCGGACCGCAGAGACCCAGTACTTC
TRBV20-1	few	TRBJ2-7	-	CSAGKTDYEQYF	TGCAGTGCCGGGAAAACCGACTACGAGCAGTACTTC
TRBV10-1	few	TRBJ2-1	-	CASSELAGESTNEQFF	TGCGCCAGCAGTGAGTTAGCCGGGGAGAGTACCAATGAGCAGTTCTTC
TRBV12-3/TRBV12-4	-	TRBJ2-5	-	CASSLDSRGETQYF	TGTGCCAGCAGTTTGGACAGCCGCGGAGAGACCCAGTACTTC
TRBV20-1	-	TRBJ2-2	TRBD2	CSARDLSVAGNAGTGELFF	TGCAGTGCTAGAGATTTATCAGTAGCGGGTAATGCAGGCACCGGGGAGCTTTTTTTT
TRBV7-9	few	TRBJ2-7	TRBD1	CASSTPGQYYEQYF	TGTGCCAGCAGCACTCCGGGACAGTACTACGAGCAGTACTTC
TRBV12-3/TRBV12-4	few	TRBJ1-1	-	CASIRGQGTEAFF	TGTGCCAGCATCCGAGGGCAGGGCACTGAAGCTTTCTTT
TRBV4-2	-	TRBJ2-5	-	CASSQDPAGGNGETQYF	TGTGCCAGCAGCCAAGATCCTGCCGGGGGAAATGGAGAGACCCAGTACTTC
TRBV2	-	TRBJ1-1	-	CASRSMDTEAFF	TGTGCCAGCAGATCGATGGACACTGAAGCTTTCTTT
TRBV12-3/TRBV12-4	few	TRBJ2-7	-	CASSPPEGPREQYF	TGTGCCAGCAGCCCCCCAGAGGGGCCCCGCGAGCAGTACTTC
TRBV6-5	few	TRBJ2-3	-	CASSYSLGSMTSTDTQYF	TGTGCCAGCAGTTACTCGTTGGGCTCTATGACTAGCACAGATACGCAGTATTTT
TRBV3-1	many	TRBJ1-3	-	CASSRGGGNTIYF	TGTGCCAGCAGTCGCGGGGGCGGAAACACCATATATTTT
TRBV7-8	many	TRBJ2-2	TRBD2	CAESSGTDTGELFF	TGTGCCGAAAGTAGCGGGACGGACACCGGGGAGCTGTTTTTT
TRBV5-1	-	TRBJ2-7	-	CASSSRARGTYEQYF	TGCGCCAGCAGCTCTAGGGCCAGGGGAACCTACGAGCAGTACTTC
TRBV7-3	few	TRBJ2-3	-	CASSYRDPKDTQYF	TGTGCCAGCAGCTACCGGGACCCAAAGGATACGCAGTATTTT
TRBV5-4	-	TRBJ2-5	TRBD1	CASSLGDRGRETQYF	TGTGCCAGCAGCTTGGGAGACAGGGGGCGGGAGACCCAGTACTTC
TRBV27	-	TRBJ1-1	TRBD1	CASSLSGQSAAFF	TGTGCCAGCAGTTTGTCGGGACAGAGTGCTGCTTTCTTT
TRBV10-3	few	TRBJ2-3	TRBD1	CAIRQGASTDTQYF	TGTGCCATCAGACAGGGGGCTAGCACAGATACGCAGTATTTT
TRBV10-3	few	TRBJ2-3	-	CAISESRGLNTDTQYF	TGTGCCATCAGTGAGTCGAGGGGGTTAAACACAGATACGCAGTATTTT
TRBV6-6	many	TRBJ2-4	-	CASTPMGEGKNIQYF	TGTGCCAGCACTCCGATGGGGGAAGGCAAAAACATTCAGTACTTC
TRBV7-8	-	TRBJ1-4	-	CASSLAGAGQGNGKLFF	TGTGCCAGCAGCTTAGCGGGGGCAGGCCAGGGTAACGGAAAACTGTTTTTT
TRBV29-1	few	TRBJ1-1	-	CSATALNTEAFF	TGCAGCGCGACAGCTTTGAACACTGAAGCTTTCTTT
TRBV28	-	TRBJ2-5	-	CASRNWDLGTQYF	TGTGCCAGCAGGAATTGGGACCTTGGGACCCAGTACTTC
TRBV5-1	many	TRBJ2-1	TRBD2	CASSFGTSGIVNEQFF	TGCGCCAGCAGCTTCGGGACTAGCGGGATTGTGAATGAGCAGTTCTTC
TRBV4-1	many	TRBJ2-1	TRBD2	CASSLSGSAYNEQFF	TGCGCCAGCAGCCTCAGCGGGAGTGCATACAATGAGCAGTTCTTC
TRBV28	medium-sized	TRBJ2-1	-	CASRLDTSSYNEQFF	TGTGCCAGCAGGTTGGACACCTCCTCCTACAATGAGCAGTTCTTC